One and the same sample provided the 25 T cell receptor beta chains below, sequenced in a study of shared clonotypes between healthy human individuals (TCRdb year 2020). Library method: the immunoSEQ multiplex PCR assay. TCRdb stores this immuneACCESS table with in-frame sequences only. Part of the clones is absent; in the studies checked, under half of the shortfall reflects unresolved V genes, and no reason is known for the rest. Present in this sample are under 850,000 clones, 72% of which were seen just once. Over 1.5% of the sample belongs to the ten largest clones. Input material: memory CD4+ T cells sorted from blood. In the paper's terms, the cell subset or site label means: CD45RA-negative fraction. Source of these receptors: a woman younger than 45 in good health.

The chain links TRBV10-3 to TRBJ1-1, with 9 bases lining up with TRBD1. Germline CDR1 ENHRY, CDR2 SYGVKD. The CDR3 sequence is 13 residues long. The V and J ends lost 8 bases and 4 bases, in that order; junction bases with no gene match: 5. The CDR3 DNA follows: TGTGCCATCGGGGGGACAGGGCTCACTGAAGCTTTCTTT. As protein: CAIGGTGLTEAFF.

This clone has more than one count but fewer than ten. J is TRBJ2-1 and V is TRBV11-2; tentative D call: TRBD1 (5 bases). Trimming removed 5 bases at V and 4 bases at J, with 12 bases between. This CDR3 comprises 14 residues. Germline V CDR1 and CDR2: SGHAT, FQNNGV. The CDR3 nucleotides read TGTGCCAGCAGCCCATATCCAGGGTACAATGAGCAGTTCTTC. It specifies CASSPYPGYNEQFF.

This chain links TRBV6-5 with TRBJ2-5, with D tentatively TRBD2 (6 bases). There are 15 residues in the CDR3. CDR1 is MNHEY and CDR2 is SVGAGI in the germline V gene. V lost 5 bases and J 2 bases, leaving 15 bases between the germline ends. CDR3 DNA sequence: TGTGCCAGCAGTCCCCGGGGGACCTTACAAGAGACCCAGTACTTC. This translates into CASSPRGTLQETQYF.

V usage is TRBV5-1 and J usage is TRBJ1-1, with D perhaps TRBD1 (6 bases). The CDR3 totals 17 residues. Germline CDR1 SGHRS, CDR2 YFSETQ. Trimming shortened V by 0 bases and J by 1 base, and 16 bases separated the two germline ends. The chain's CDR3 is CASSLAGRVGGNTEAFF. CDR3 nucleotides: TGCGCCAGCAGCTTGGCCGGTCGAGTAGGGGGGAACACTGAAGCTTTCTTT.

V is TRBV5-1 and J is TRBJ2-2; perhaps TRBD2 as D (5 bases). The CDR3 extends over 13 amino acids. V lost 4 bases, J lost 5 bases, and 9 bases lay in between. Per germline, CDR1 SGHRS and CDR2 YFSETQ. The chain's CDR3 is CASSAGETGELFF. DNA of the CDR3: TGCGCCAGCAGCGCCGGGGAAACCGGGGAGCTGTTTTTT.

This chain connects TRBV2 to TRBJ1-1; TRBD1 matches 7 bases. The germline CDR1 and CDR2 sequences are SNHLY and FYNNEI. This CDR3 contains 14 residues. The ends lost 7 bases at V and 2 bases at J; junction bases unmatched: 7. The CDR3 DNA follows: TGTGCCAGCACAGGGACAGCCGTTAACACTGAAGCTTTCTTT. Its protein product is CASTGTAVNTEAFF.

The chain combines TRBV5-1 with TRBJ2-5, with D unclear. V dropped 5 bases and J dropped 2 bases, with 16 bases sitting between them. The CDR3 is 15 residues long. CDR1 and CDR2 (germline): SGHRS, YFSETQ. As DNA, the CDR3 is TGCGCCAGCAGTCTCCACGACTCCATTCAAGAGACCCAGTACTTC. Amino acid sequence: CASSLHDSIQETQYF.

This clone appeared a few times. The same CDR3 arises from other DNA sequences in this sample as well. The V call is TRBV29-1, the J call TRBJ1-2; D ambiguous. The CDR3 is made up of 10 amino acids. The germline V gene encodes CDR1 SQVTM and CDR2 ANQGSEA. Between the trimmed V and J ends, which lost 2 bases and 7 bases, there was a span of 5 bases. CDR3 DNA sequence: TGCAGCGTTGAATCAGGTGGCTACACCTTC. Amino acids: CSVESGGYTF.

The chain carries TRBV5-1 and TRBJ2-7; no clear D. The CDR3 contains 15 residues. V gave up 2 bases and J gave up 1 base, with 13 bases separating them. Germline CDR1 and CDR2: SGHRS and YFSETQ. In DNA form, the CDR3 reads TGCGCCAGCAGCTTAGGTCCGACAACATCCTACGAGCAGTACTTC. Translated, it gives CASSLGPTTSYEQYF. The full variable domain, rest sourced from reference TRBV5-1 and TRBJ2-7, is KAGVTQTPRYLIKTRGQQVTLSCSPISGHRSVSWYQQTPGQGLQFLFEYFSETQRNKGNFPGRFSGRQFSNSRSEMNVSTLELGDSALYLCASSLGPTTSYEQYFGPGTRLTVT.

As regards this clone: This clone may be a read error of a much larger clone one base away. Other DNA sequences in this sample translate to the same CDR3. The chain is built from TRBV28 and TRBJ2-7; TRBD2 matches 11 bases. Germline V gives CDR1 MDHEN, CDR2 SYDVKM. The CDR3 contains 15 residues. The CDR3 nucleotides are TGTGCCAGCAGAGGAGGACTAGCGGGTTCCTCGGAGCAGTATTTC. Its translation is CASRGGLAGSSEQYF.

The chain uses TRBV9 and TRBJ1-1; no reliable D call. Deletions cut 1 base from V and 1 base from J, with 8 bases between. Germline CDR1 reads SGDLS; CDR2 reads YYNGEE. CDR3 length: 14 residues. CDR3 nucleotide sequence: TGTGCCAGCAGCGTACTCAGAGCGAACACTGAAGCTTTCTTT. Amino acids: CASSVLRANTEAFF.

The chain links TRBV7-2 to TRBJ1-2; D unresolved. V lost 5 bases and J 5 bases, leaving 12 bases between the germline ends. In germline, CDR1 is SGHTA, CDR2 FQGNSA. The length of the CDR3 is 13 residues. The CDR3 sequence: CASSPGLGYGYTF. CDR3 DNA sequence: TGTGCCAGCAGCCCCGGGTTGGGTTATGGCTACACCTTC.

The chain is built from TRBV4-1 and TRBJ2-3, with TRBD2 identical over 10 bases. The germline V gene encodes CDR1 MGHRA and CDR2 YSYEKL. J was trimmed by 4 bases and V by 4 bases; bases with no gene match: 11. The CDR3 length is 17 residues. CDR3 nucleotide sequence: TGCGCCAGCAGCCGGGAAGAAGCGGGAGGGCCTGCAGATACGCAGTATTTT. It translates to CASSREEAGGPADTQYF.

The rearrangement uses TRBV30 and TRBJ1-1; D gene unclear. Between the trimmed V and J ends, which lost 4 bases and 0 bases, there was a span of 6 bases. This CDR3 comprises 12 residues. Germline assignment: CDR1 GTSNPN and CDR2 SVGIG (reference sequence). The CDR3 region is CAWTGMNTEAFF. For the CDR3, the DNA is TGTGCCTGGACGGGGATGAACACTGAAGCTTTCTTT.

CDR3 coding DNA: TGTGCCAGCAGCTTCGGGGTGGTTGCCGAGCAGTACTTC. It yields the protein CASSFGVVAEQYF. The chain joins TRBV5-4 to TRBJ2-7; a possible D gene is TRBD2 (5 bases). There are 13 residues in the CDR3. Trimming cost V 2 bases and J 6 bases, with 12 bases left between them. Germline V lookup: CDR1 SGHNT, CDR2 YYREEE (reference sequence).

In its sample, this clone was seen once. The chain has TRBV2 and TRBJ2-1; TRBD2 is a possible D gene (7 bases). Germline lookup yields CDR1 SNHLY and CDR2 FYNNEI. Trimming removed 8 bases at V and 6 bases at J, with 14 bases between. The CDR3 consists of 13 residues. The CDR3 spells CASEGGDGNEQFF. The CDR3 DNA sequence: TGTGCCAGCGAGGGGGGGGACGGCAATGAGCAGTTCTTC.

The J gene is TRBJ1-4, the V gene TRBV11-2; no clear D gene. V lost 3 bases, J lost 8 bases, and 13 bases lay in between. CDR1 is SGHAT, CDR2 FQNNGV, per germline. The CDR3 contains 14 residues. The CDR3 protein is CASSFGQTGEKLFF. CDR3 nucleotides: TGTGCCAGCAGCTTTGGCCAGACGGGGGAAAAACTGTTTTTT.

In this sample, this clone turned up a few times. Distinct nucleotide sequences in the sample also encode this CDR3. The chain joins TRBV5-1 to TRBJ1-5; D gene unclear. This CDR3 contains 15 residues. CDR1 is SGHRS and CDR2 is YFSETQ in the germline V gene. Deletions cut 2 bases from V and 0 bases from J, with 9 bases between. CDR3: CASSLAGNSNQPQHF. DNA for the CDR3: TGCGCCAGCAGCTTAGCGGGAAATAGCAATCAGCCCCAGCATTTT.

The chain has TRBV19 and TRBJ2-1, with 9 positions matching TRBD2. The J segment lost 2 bases and the V segment lost 5 bases, leaving 4 bases of the junction unmatched. The CDR3 is made up of 15 amino acids. Germline V CDR1 and CDR2: LNHDA, SQIVND (reference sequence). This CDR3 is CASSRTSGPYNEQFF. The CDR3, as DNA: TGTGCCAGTAGTCGAACTAGCGGGCCCTACAATGAGCAGTTCTTC.

This clone has a single count. The chain has TRBV5-6 and TRBJ2-3; maybe TRBD2 (5 bases). Germline V CDR1 and CDR2: SGHDT, YYEEEE. The V and J ends lost 4 bases and 7 bases respectively, with 13 bases between them. CDR3 length equals 13 residues. The CDR3 DNA is TGTGCCAGCAGCCCCCGGGATTTTCATACGCAGTATTTT. Translated, it gives CASSPRDFHTQYF.

V is TRBV7-6 and J is TRBJ2-3; tentative D call: TRBD1 (6 bases). The CDR3 is made up of 16 amino acids. Trimming left V 4 bases short and J 4 bases short, with 18 bases between. Germline V gives CDR1 SGHVS, CDR2 FNYEAQ. CDR3 coding DNA: TGTGCCAGCAGCTCCGCCCTGCGACAGGACCCAGATACGCAGTATTTT. Translation: CASSSALRQDPDTQYF. Complete variable domain (other parts from reference TRBV7-6 and TRBJ2-3): GAGVSQSPRYKVTKRGQDVALRCDPISGHVSLYWYRQALGQGPEFLTYFNYEAQQDKSGLPNDRFSAERPEGSISTLTIQRTEQRDSAMYRCASSSALRQDPDTQYFGPGTRLTVL.

This clone was counted a single time. V gene TRBV27 combines with J gene TRBJ2-5, with D possibly matching TRBD1 (6 bases). The end of the DNA fits TRBJ2-7 better, so the J call may be wrong. The CDR3 length is 14 residues. Germline-derived CDR1 and CDR2 are MNHEY and SMNVEV (reference sequence). CDR3 sequence reads: CASSRDTQYYEQYF. CDR3 bases: TGTGCCAGCAGCCGGGACACCCAATACTACGAGCAGTACTTC.

The rearrangement links TRBV6-1 to TRBJ1-5; D not certain. CDR1 is MNHNS and CDR2 is SASEGT in the germline V gene. The CDR3 has 13 residues. Trimming took off 7 bases at V and 3 bases at J, with 10 bases between the two ends. The CDR3 is CASNFDTNQPQHF. The CDR3 bases are TGTGCCAGCAATTTCGACACCAATCAGCCCCAGCATTTT.

Turning to this clone: This may be a read error: a much more frequent sequence differs by one nucleotide. Other DNA sequences from this sample encode an identical CDR3 as well. The chain recombines TRBV18 with TRBJ1-4, with 10 bases fitting TRBD1. After removal of 3 bases from V and 1 base from J, the junction contained 2 bases not matched to a gene. Per the germline V gene, CDR1 is KGHSH and CDR2 is LQKENI. The CDR3 length is 16 residues. The CDR3 coding sequence is TGTGCCAGCTCACCTGGACAGGGGGGAACTAATGAAAAACTGTTTTTT. This translates into CASSPGQGGTNEKLFF.

In this sample, this clone turned up a few times. The chain has TRBV5-1 and TRBJ1-1, with TRBD1 matching over 8 bases. CDR1 and CDR2 (germline): SGHRS, YFSETQ. The CDR3 sequence is 13 residues long. J gave up 4 bases and V 4 bases, and 3 bases lay outside the gene matches. The CDR3 DNA follows: TGCGCCAGCAGCATGACAGGGGTCACTGAAGCTTTCTTT. Amino acids: CASSMTGVTEAFF. Filled out from reference TRBV5-1 and TRBJ1-1, the complete variable domain reads KAGVTQTPRYLIKTRGQQVTLSCSPISGHRSVSWYQQTPGQGLQFLFEYFSETQRNKGNFPGRFSGRQFSNSRSEMNVSTLELGDSALYLCASSMTGVTEAFFGQGTRLTVV.